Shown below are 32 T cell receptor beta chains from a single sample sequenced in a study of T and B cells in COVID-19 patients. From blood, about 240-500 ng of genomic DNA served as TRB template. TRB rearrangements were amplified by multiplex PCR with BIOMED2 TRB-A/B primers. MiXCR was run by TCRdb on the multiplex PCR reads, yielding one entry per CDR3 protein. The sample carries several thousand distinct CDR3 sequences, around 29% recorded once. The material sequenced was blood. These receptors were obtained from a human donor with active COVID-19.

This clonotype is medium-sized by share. CDR3 protein: CASSIRAQKNGNEQFF. The CDR3 DNA follows: TGTGCCAGTAGTATAAGGGCCCAAAAGAATGGGAATGAGCAGTTCTTC. The chain links TRBV19 to TRBJ2-1; D is uncertain. The V end was cut by 2 bases, the J end by 7 bases, with 18 bases between. The V gene's germline CDR1 is LNHDA and CDR2 SQIVND (reference sequence). This CDR3 has 16 amino acids.

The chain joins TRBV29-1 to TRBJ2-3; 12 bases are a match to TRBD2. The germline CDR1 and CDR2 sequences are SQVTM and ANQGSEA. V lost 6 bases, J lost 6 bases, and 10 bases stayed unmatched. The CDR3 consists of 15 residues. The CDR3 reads CSVHLSSGGADTQYF. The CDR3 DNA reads TGCAGCGTCCACCTGTCTAGCGGGGGGGCGGATACGCAGTATTTT.

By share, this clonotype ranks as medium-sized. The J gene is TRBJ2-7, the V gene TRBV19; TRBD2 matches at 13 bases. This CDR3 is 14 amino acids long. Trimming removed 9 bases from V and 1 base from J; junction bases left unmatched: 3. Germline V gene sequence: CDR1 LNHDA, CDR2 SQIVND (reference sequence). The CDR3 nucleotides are TGTGCCAGCCGACTAGCGGGGGGTTCCTACGAGCAGTACTTC. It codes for CASRLAGGSYEQYF.

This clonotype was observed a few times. This CDR3 is CASRRDFNTGELFF. DNA for the CDR3: TGTGCCAGCAGGCGGGACTTTAACACCGGGGAGCTGTTTTTT. The gene calls are TRBV6-4 and TRBJ2-2; possibly TRBD2 for D (6 bases). The CDR3 has 14 amino acids. Germline V CDR1 and CDR2: MRHNA, SNTAGT. Trimming pared 6 bases from V and 2 bases from J, leaving 10 bases between.

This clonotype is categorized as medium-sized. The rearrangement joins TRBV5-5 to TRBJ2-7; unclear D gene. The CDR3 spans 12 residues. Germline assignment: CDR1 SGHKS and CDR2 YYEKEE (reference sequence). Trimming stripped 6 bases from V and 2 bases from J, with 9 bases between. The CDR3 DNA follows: TGTGCCAGCAAGAACGGCCCCTACGAGCAGTACGTC. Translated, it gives CASKNGPYEQYV.

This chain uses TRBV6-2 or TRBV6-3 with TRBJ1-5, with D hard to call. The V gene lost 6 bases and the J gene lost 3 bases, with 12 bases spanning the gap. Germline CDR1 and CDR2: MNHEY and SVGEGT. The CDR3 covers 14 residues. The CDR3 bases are TGTGCCAGCAGACCGGACGGATACAATCAGCCCCAGCATTTT. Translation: CASRPDGYNQPQHF.

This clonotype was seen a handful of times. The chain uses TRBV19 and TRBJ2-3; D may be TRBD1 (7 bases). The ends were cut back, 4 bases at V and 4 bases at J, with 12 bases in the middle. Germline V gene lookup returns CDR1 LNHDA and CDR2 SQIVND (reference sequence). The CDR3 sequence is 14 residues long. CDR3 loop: CASSTQGGPDTQYF. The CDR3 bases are TGTGCCAGTAGTACTCAGGGGGGCCCAGATACGCAGTATTTT.

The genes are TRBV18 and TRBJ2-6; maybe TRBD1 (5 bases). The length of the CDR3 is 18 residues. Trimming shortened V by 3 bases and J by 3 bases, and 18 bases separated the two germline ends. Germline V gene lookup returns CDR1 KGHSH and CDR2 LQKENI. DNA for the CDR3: TGTGCCAGCTCACCGTCAGGGCCTGCCTTCTTTGGGGCCAACGTCCTGACTTTC. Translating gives CASSPSGPAFFGANVLTF.

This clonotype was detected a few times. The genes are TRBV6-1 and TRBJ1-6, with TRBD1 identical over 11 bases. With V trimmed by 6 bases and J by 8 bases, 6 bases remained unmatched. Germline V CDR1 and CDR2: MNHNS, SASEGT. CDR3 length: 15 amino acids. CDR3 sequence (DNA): TGTGCCAGCAGGCCCTCGGGACAGGGGGATTCACCCCTCCACTTT. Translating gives CASRPSGQGDSPLHF.

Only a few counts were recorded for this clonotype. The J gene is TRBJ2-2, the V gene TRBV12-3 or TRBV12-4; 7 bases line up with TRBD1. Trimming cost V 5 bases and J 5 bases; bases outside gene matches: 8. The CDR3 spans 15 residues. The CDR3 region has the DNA TGTGCCAGCAGTCACGGGACAGATTCAACCGGGGAGCTGTTTTTT. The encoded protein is CASSHGTDSTGELFF.

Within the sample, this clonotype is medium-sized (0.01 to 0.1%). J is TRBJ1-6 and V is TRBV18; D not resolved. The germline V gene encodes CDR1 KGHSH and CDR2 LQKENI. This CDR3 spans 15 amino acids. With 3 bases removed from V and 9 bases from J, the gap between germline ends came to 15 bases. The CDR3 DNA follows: TGTGCCAGCTCACCCGACCCCGCTCCAGGTTCACCCCTCCACTTT. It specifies CASSPDPAPGSPLHF. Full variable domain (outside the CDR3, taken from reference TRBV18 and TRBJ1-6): NAGVMQNPRHLVRRRGQEARLRCSPMKGHSHVYWYRQLPEEGLKFMVYLQKENIIDESGMPKERFSAEFPKEGPSILRIQQVVRGDSAAYFCASSPDPAPGSPLHFGNGTRLTVT.

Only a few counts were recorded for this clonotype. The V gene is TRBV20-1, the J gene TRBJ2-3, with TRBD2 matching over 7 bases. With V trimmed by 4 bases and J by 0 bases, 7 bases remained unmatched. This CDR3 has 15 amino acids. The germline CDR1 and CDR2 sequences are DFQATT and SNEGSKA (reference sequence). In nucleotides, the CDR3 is TGCAGTGCTATCCCGGGACTACGGAGCACAGATACGCAGTATTTT. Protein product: CSAIPGLRSTDTQYF.

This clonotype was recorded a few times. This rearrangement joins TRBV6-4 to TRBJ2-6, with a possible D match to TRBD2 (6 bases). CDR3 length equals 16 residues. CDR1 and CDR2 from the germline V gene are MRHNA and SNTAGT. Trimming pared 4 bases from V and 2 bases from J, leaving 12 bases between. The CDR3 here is CASSAGLGTGANVLTF. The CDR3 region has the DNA TGTGCCAGCAGTGCGGGACTGGGTACTGGGGCCAACGTCCTGACTTTC.

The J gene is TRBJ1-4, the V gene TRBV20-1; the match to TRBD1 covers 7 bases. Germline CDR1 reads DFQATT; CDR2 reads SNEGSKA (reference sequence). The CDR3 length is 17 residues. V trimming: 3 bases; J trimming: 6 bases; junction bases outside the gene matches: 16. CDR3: CSARAYYRGGVDEKLFF. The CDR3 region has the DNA TGCAGTGCTAGGGCATACTACAGGGGAGGGGTTGATGAAAAACTGTTTTTT.

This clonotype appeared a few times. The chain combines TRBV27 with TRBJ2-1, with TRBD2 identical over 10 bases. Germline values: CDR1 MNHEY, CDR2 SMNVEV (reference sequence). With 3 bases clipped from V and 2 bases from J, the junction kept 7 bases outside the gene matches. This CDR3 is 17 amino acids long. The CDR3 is CASSFVGLAGAYNEQFF. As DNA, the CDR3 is TGTGCCAGCAGTTTTGTCGGGCTAGCGGGAGCCTACAATGAGCAGTTCTTC.

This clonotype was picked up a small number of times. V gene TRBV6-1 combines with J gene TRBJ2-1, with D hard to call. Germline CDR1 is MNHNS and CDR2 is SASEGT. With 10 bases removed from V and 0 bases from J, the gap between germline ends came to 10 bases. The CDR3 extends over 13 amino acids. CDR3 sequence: CANYTNSYNEQFF. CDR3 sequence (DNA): TGTGCCAACTATACCAACTCCTACAATGAGCAGTTCTTC.

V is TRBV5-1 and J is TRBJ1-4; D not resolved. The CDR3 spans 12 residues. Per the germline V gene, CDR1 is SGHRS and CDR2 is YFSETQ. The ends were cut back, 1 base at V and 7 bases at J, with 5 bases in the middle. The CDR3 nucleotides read TGCGCCAGCAGCTTGTGGGGTGAAAAACTGTTTTTT. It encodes CASSLWGEKLFF.

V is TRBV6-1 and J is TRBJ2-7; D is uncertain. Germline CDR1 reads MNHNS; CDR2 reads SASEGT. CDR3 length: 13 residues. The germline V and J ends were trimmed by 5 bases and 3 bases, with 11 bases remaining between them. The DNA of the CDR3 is TGTGCCAGCAGTCTGAGCGCCCGCTACGAGCAGTACGTC. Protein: CASSLSARYEQYV.

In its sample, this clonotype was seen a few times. CDR3 nucleotides: TGTGCCAGCAGCGCCTCGACAGGGGGGCCAACAGATACGCAGTATTTT. This codes for CASSASTGGPTDTQYF. The gene calls are TRBV7-2 and TRBJ2-3; TRBD1 aligns across 9 bases. CDR1 is SGHTA and CDR2 is FQGNSA in the germline V gene. V dropped 5 bases and J dropped 3; count of bases not matched to a gene: 9. The length of the CDR3 is 16 residues.

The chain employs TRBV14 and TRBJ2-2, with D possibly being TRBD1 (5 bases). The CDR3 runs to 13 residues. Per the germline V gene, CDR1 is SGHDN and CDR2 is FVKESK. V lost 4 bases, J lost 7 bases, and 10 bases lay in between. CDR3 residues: CASSLQGYGELFF. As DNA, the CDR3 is TGTGCCAGCAGCCTCCAGGGCTACGGGGAGCTGTTTTTT.

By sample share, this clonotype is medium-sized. The CDR3 nucleotides are TGTGCCAGTACCACACAGGGGGTTTCACCCCTCCACTTT. Amino acids: CASTTQGVSPLHF. The chain recombines TRBV19 with TRBJ1-6, with 8 bases fitting TRBD1. Unmatched junction bases numbered 5, after V lost 7 bases and J lost 9 bases. This CDR3 is 13 amino acids long. Germline V gives CDR1 LNHDA, CDR2 SQIVND (reference sequence).

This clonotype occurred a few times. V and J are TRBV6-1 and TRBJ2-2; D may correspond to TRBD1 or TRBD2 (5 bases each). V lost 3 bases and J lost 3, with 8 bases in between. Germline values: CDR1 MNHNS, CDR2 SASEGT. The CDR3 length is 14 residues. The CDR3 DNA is TGTGCCAGCAGTGAGGGGGAAGACACCGGGGAGCTGTTTTTT. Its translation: CASSEGEDTGELFF.

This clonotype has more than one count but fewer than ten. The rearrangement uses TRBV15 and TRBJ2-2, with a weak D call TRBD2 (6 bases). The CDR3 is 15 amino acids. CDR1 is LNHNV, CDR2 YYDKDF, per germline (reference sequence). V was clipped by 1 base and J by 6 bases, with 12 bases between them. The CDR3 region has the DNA TGTGCCACCAGCAGAGGGGGCACTAGCCCCGGGGAGCTGTTTTTT. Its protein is CATSRGGTSPGELFF. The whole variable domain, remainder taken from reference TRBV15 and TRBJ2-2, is DAMVIQNPRYQVTQFGKPVTLSCSQTLNHNVMYWYQQKSSQAPKLLFHYYDKDFNNEADTPDNFQSRRPNTSFCFLDIRSPGLGDTAMYLCATSRGGTSPGELFFGEGSRLTVL.

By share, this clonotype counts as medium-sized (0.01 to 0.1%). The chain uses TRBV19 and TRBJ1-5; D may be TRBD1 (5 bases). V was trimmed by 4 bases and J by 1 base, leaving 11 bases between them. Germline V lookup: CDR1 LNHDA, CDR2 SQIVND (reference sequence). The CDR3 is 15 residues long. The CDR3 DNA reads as TGTGCCAGTAGTAGGGAGACAGCAAGCAATCAGCCCCAGCATTTT. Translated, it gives CASSRETASNQPQHF.

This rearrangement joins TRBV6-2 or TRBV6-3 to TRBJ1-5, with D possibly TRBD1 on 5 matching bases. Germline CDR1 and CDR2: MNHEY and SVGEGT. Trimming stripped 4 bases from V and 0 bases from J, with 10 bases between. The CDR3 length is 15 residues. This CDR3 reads CASSSNRYSNQPQHF. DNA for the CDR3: TGTGCCAGCAGTTCCAACAGGTATAGCAATCAGCCCCAGCATTTT.

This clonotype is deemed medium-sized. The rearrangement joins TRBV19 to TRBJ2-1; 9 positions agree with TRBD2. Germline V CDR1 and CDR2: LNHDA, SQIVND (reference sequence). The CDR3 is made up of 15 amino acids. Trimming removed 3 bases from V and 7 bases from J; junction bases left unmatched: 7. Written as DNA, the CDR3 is TGTGCCAGTAGTATTTCCGCGGGAGGGCCAAATGAGCAGTTCTTC. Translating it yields CASSISAGGPNEQFF.

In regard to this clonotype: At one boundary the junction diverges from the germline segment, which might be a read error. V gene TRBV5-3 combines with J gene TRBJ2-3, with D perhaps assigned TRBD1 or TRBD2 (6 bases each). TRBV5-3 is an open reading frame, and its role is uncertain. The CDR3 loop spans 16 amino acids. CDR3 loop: CASSLGQGRQTDTQYF. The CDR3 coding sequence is TGCGCCAGCAGCTTGGGGCAGGGGAGGCAAACAGATACGCAGTATTTT.

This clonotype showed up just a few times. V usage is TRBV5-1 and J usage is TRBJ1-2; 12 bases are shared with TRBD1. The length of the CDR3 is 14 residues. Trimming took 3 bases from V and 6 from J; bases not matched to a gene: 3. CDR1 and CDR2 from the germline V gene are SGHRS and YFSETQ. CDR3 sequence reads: CASSSGQGADGYTF. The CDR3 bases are TGCGCCAGCAGCTCGGGACAGGGGGCTGATGGCTACACCTTC.

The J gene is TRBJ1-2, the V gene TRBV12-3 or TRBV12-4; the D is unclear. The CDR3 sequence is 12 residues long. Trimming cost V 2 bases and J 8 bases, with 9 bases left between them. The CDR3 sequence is CASSLPVGGYTF. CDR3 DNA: TGTGCCAGCAGTTTACCCGTGGGAGGCTACACCTTC.

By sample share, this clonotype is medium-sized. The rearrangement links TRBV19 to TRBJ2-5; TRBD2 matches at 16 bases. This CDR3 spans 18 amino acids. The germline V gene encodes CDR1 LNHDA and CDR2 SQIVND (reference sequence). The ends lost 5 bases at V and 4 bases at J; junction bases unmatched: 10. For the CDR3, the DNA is TGTGCCAGTAGTCCTGGGACTAGCGGGGGGGCGGGAAGAGAGACCCAGTACTTC. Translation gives CASSPGTSGGAGRETQYF.

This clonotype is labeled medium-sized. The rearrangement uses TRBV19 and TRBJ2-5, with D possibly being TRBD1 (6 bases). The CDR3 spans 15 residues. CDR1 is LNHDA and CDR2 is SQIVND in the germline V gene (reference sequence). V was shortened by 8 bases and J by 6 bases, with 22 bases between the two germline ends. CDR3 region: CASGFTGFDLKTQYF. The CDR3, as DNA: TGTGCCAGTGGGTTCACAGGGTTCGATTTGAAGACCCAGTACTTC. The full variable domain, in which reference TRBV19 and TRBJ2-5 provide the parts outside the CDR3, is DGGITQSPKYLFRKEGQNVTLSCEQNLNHDAMYWYRQDPGQGLRLIYYSQIVNDFQKGDIAEGYSVSREKKESFPLTVTSAQKNPTAFYLCASGFTGFDLKTQYFGPGTRLLVL.

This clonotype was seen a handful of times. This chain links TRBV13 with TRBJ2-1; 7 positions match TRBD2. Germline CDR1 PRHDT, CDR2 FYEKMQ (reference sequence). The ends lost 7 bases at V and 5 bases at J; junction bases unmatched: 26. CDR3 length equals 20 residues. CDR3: CASNPYLGGQTSWMDNEQFF. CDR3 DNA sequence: TGTGCCAGCAACCCCTACCTCGGGGGTCAGACTAGCTGGATGGACAATGAGCAGTTCTTC.